These 6 T cell receptor beta chains came from one sample sequenced in a study of T-cell memory formation after mild COVID-19. TCRdb reprocessed the 5' RACE reads with MiXCR, giving one entry per CDR3 protein. The sample contains about half a million distinct CDR3 sequences, roughly 18% of which appear only once. Sequenced sample: PBMCs or a T cell subset sorted from them (not recorded which). The receptor set was obtained from an adult woman who had mild COVID-19 (a few samples of this study predate the infection). Cell type and time point are not known.

The J gene is TRBJ2-1, the V gene TRBV10-2, with 16 positions matching TRBD2. There are 19 residues in the CDR3. Germline loops: CDR1 WSHSY, CDR2 SAAADI. After removal of 0 bases from V and 0 bases from J, the junction contained 2 bases not matched to a gene. In nucleotides, the CDR3 is TGCGCCAGCAGTGAGTCGGGACTAGCGGGAGGGAGCTCCTACAATGAGCAGTTCTTC. Its protein product is CASSESGLAGGSSYNEQFF.

This clonotype has more than one count but fewer than ten. This chain joins TRBV6-5 and TRBJ2-7; D not certain. Germline values: CDR1 MNHEY, CDR2 SVGAGI. Trimming took off 8 bases at V and 4 bases at J, with 12 bases between the two ends. The CDR3 loop spans 12 amino acids. CDR3 sequence: CASRKDGYEQYF. For the CDR3, the DNA is TGTGCCAGCCGCAAGGACGGATACGAGCAGTACTTC.

Many counts were recorded for this clonotype. The V gene is TRBV6-4, the J gene TRBJ2-3, with D unclear. The CDR3 is made up of 15 amino acids. The germline V gene has CDR1 MRHNA and CDR2 SNTAGT. With 3 bases removed from V and 1 base from J, the gap between germline ends came to 11 bases. DNA for the CDR3: TGTGCCAGCAGTGAACAGCGTGGGGGCACAGATACGCAGTATTTT. Translation gives CASSEQRGGTDTQYF.

This clonotype has a handful of counts. The V call is TRBV7-2, the J call TRBJ1-1, with D unclear. Germline-derived CDR1 and CDR2 are SGHTA and FQGNSA. Trimming removed 1 base at V and 1 base at J, with 7 bases between. This CDR3 contains 14 residues. The CDR3 DNA reads as TGTGCCAGCAGCTTAGAGCACAGGAACACTGAAGCTTTCTTT. Protein: CASSLEHRNTEAFF.

The genes are TRBV10-3 and TRBJ1-1; D unclear. The CDR3 length is 11 residues. V gave up 4 bases and J gave up 6 bases, with 6 bases separating them. Per germline, CDR1 ENHRY and CDR2 SYGVKD. The DNA for the CDR3 is TGTGCCATCAGTGCAGAGGCTGAAGCTTTCTTT. Encoded protein: CAISAEAEAFF.

This clonotype has at least ten counts. CDR3: CASSFGSTNTEAFF. The CDR3 DNA reads as TGCGCCAGCAGCTTCGGGTCAACGAACACTGAAGCTTTCTTT. The chain joins TRBV5-1 to TRBJ1-1; D remains ambiguous. CDR1 SGHRS and CDR2 YFSETQ come from the germline V gene. The ends were cut back, 2 bases at V and 1 base at J, with 9 bases in the middle. This CDR3 comprises 14 residues.